A single sample is the source of the 25 T cell receptor beta chains below, sequenced in a study of multiple sclerosis patients with progressive multifocal leukoencephalopathy. As to time point: roughly 13 months of natalizumab therapy. TCRdb's copy holds only in-frame clones and misses some; the assay was immunoSEQ multiplex PCR. The repertoire holds about 30,000 clones, with around 90% as singletons. Source: PBMCs, taken from a patient treated with natalizumab. The receptor set was obtained from a human donor with multiple sclerosis.

The chain is built from TRBV7-9 and TRBJ1-4, with TRBD1 as a possible D gene (5 bases). There are 15 residues in the CDR3. Trimming took off 0 bases at V and 7 bases at J, with 12 bases between the two ends. Germline values: CDR1 SEHNR, CDR2 FQNEAQ (reference sequence). CDR3 nucleotide sequence: TGTGCCAGCAGCTTAGCCGGGGGAAGAAGTGAAAAACTGTTTTTT. Translation: CASSLAGGRSEKLFF.

This sequence joins TRBV7-8 and TRBJ2-2, with D perhaps being TRBD1 or TRBD2 (7 bases each). The CDR3 sequence is 15 residues long. Germline V gives CDR1 SGHVS, CDR2 FQNEAQ. V shed 6 bases and J shed 2 bases, with 13 bases lying between them. The CDR3 spells CASRPRGGNTGELFF. CDR3 DNA: TGTGCCAGCAGACCCAGGGGGGGAAACACCGGGGAGCTGTTTTTT.

J is TRBJ1-1 and V is TRBV10-2; 9 bases map to TRBD1. The J segment lost 5 bases and the V segment lost 6 bases, leaving 10 bases of the junction unmatched. This CDR3 spans 15 amino acids. The germline V gene encodes CDR1 WSHSY and CDR2 SAAADI. The CDR3 region is CASSPSGQGITEAFF. The CDR3 nucleotides are TGCGCCAGCAGCCCTTCGGGACAGGGAATAACTGAAGCTTTCTTT.

The J gene is TRBJ2-6, the V gene TRBV10-3, with a tentative D call TRBD1 (7 bases). Germline-derived CDR1 and CDR2 are ENHRY and SYGVKD. CDR3 size: 15 residues. V gave up 11 bases and J gave up 2 bases, with 16 bases separating them. In DNA, the CDR3 is TGTGCCTCGCATTCAGGGGGGACTGGGGCCAACGTCCTGACTTTC. It specifies CASHSGGTGANVLTF.

The CDR3 nucleotides read TGTGCCAGCAGTTACGGAGGGGGCCCCTACGAGCAGTACTTC. It encodes CASSYGGGPYEQYF. V and J are TRBV6-5 and TRBJ2-7; D perhaps matches TRBD1 (7 bases). Per germline, CDR1 MNHEY and CDR2 SVGAGI. The CDR3 totals 14 residues. V was trimmed by 2 bases and J by 2 bases, leaving 10 bases between them.

The genes are TRBV7-2 and TRBJ2-7; D may be TRBD1 or TRBD2 (5 bases each). Germline V CDR1 and CDR2: SGHTA, FQGNSA. The CDR3 is made up of 14 amino acids. The germline V and J ends were trimmed by 3 bases and 0 bases, with 9 bases remaining between them. The CDR3 reads CASSLGPSSYEQYF. The CDR3 nucleotides are TGTGCCAGCAGCTTGGGACCCTCCTCCTACGAGCAGTACTTC.

V gene TRBV19 combines with J gene TRBJ1-1; the match to TRBD1 covers 8 bases. Germline values: CDR1 LNHDA, CDR2 SQIVND (reference sequence). The CDR3 loop spans 15 amino acids. V lost 8 bases, J lost 1 base, and 9 bases stayed unmatched. Written as DNA, the CDR3 is TGTGCCAGTTCACAGGGGGAAGTTTCGAACACTGAAGCTTTCTTT. As protein: CASSQGEVSNTEAFF.

The chain is built from TRBV4-1 and TRBJ2-7; 12 bases map to TRBD1. J gave up 5 bases and V 2 bases, and 4 bases lay outside the gene matches. Germline V CDR1 and CDR2: MGHRA, YSYEKL. The CDR3 covers 15 residues. DNA of the CDR3: TGCGCCAGCAGCCAAATGGGGACAGGGGGCAACGAGCAGTACTTC. Translation: CASSQMGTGGNEQYF.

The gene calls are TRBV19 and TRBJ2-1; D might be TRBD2 (6 bases). Trimming removed 3 bases from V and 5 bases from J, with 14 bases in between. The CDR3 is 15 residues long. Germline V gives CDR1 LNHDA, CDR2 SQIVND (reference sequence). CDR3 sequence reads: CASSMGDLAHNEQFF. DNA for the CDR3: TGTGCCAGTAGTATGGGGGACTTAGCGCACAATGAGCAGTTCTTC.

With respect to this clone: Its ends do not fully match the called genes, so a read error is possible. The genes are TRBV27 and TRBJ1-2, with 7 bases aligning to TRBD1. The CDR3 loop spans 15 amino acids. Germline-derived CDR1 and CDR2 are MNHEY and SMNVEV (reference sequence). The CDR3 loop reads CASRDVPSGGAEPFF. CDR3 nucleotide sequence: TGTGCCAGCAGAGACGTTCCTTCAGGGGGGGCCGAGCCTTTCTTC.

This clone was seen just once. The J gene is TRBJ1-6, the V gene TRBV30; the match to TRBD1 covers 11 bases. CDR1 and CDR2 (germline): GTSNPN, SVGIG (reference sequence). This CDR3 has 13 residues. Losses at the gene ends were 8 bases for V and 8 bases for J; bases not matched to a gene: 5. This chain's CDR3 is CARGTGGDSPLHF. The CDR3, as DNA: TGTGCCCGTGGGACAGGGGGAGATTCACCCCTCCACTTT. The entire variable domain, with the rest obtained from reference TRBV30 and TRBJ1-6, is as follows: SQTIHQWPATLVQPVGSPLSLECTVEGTSNPNLYWYRQAAGRGLQLLFYSVGIGQISSEVPQNLSASRPQDRQFILSSKKLLLSDSGFYLCARGTGGDSPLHFGNGTRLTVT.

V usage is TRBV30 and J usage is TRBJ1-3; 11 bases are a match to TRBD1. Germline V gives CDR1 GTSNPN, CDR2 SVGIG (reference sequence). V was pared by 1 base and J by 1 base, with 12 bases of the junction left unmatched. This CDR3 contains 19 residues. This CDR3 reads CAWSDGTGGIMRSGNTIYF. CDR3 DNA: TGTGCCTGGAGTGATGGGACAGGGGGTATCATGAGGTCTGGAAACACCATATATTTT. Together with reference TRBV30 and TRBJ1-3, the CDR3 gives the full variable domain: SQTIHQWPATLVQPVGSPLSLECTVEGTSNPNLYWYRQAAGRGLQLLFYSVGIGQISSEVPQNLSASRPQDRQFILSSKKLLLSDSGFYLCAWSDGTGGIMRSGNTIYFGEGSWLTVV.

This clone was picked up a small number of times. This CDR3 is CASSALAQPTWDGYTF. Here the CDR3 DNA reads TGTGCCAGCAGCGCCCTGGCACAGCCGACGTGGGATGGCTACACCTTC. The chain couples TRBV6-4 to TRBJ1-2; D unclear. Germline loops: CDR1 MRHNA, CDR2 SNTAGT. The CDR3 totals 16 residues. V gave up 6 bases and J gave up 6 bases, with 23 bases separating them.

The chain recombines TRBV6-1 with TRBJ2-5; D is undetermined. The J call may be mistaken, given a closer DNA end match to TRBJ2-7. This CDR3 has 16 amino acids. Per the germline V gene, CDR1 is MNHNS and CDR2 is SASEGT. CDR3 DNA sequence: TGTGCCAGCAGTGAATCGGCAGGTCCTTTCTCCTACGAGCAGTACTTC. This sequence encodes CASSESAGPFSYEQYF.

This clone was picked up one time. This chain uses TRBV2 with TRBJ2-5; D is perhaps TRBD2 (7 bases). Looked up from germline, CDR1 is SNHLY and CDR2 is FYNNEI. Trimming pared 7 bases from V and 1 base from J, leaving 16 bases between. The length of the CDR3 is 15 residues. This chain's CDR3 is CASTGGGGPQETQYF. CDR3 nucleotide sequence: TGTGCCAGCACGGGGGGCGGGGGCCCCCAAGAGACCCAGTACTTC.

The V gene is TRBV7-9, the J gene TRBJ1-4; D remains ambiguous. The CDR3 length is 16 residues. Trimming stripped 4 bases from V and 10 bases from J, with 22 bases between. The germline CDR1 and CDR2 sequences are SEHNR and FQNEAQ (reference sequence). CDR3 residues: CASSSMTPPADGKLFF. The CDR3, as DNA: TGTGCCAGCAGCTCCATGACACCGCCGGCGGATGGAAAACTGTTTTTT.

The CDR3 here is CASSESAVANYGYTF. The DNA for the CDR3 is TGCGCCAGCAGTGAGTCGGCAGTAGCTAACTATGGCTACACCTTC. J is TRBJ1-2 and V is TRBV10-2; D call uncertain. V gave up 0 bases and J gave up 0 bases, with 8 bases separating them. This CDR3 has 15 residues. Germline V lookup: CDR1 WSHSY, CDR2 SAAADI.

Regarding this clone: At one boundary the junction diverges from the germline segment, which might be a read error. This rearrangement joins TRBV6-6 to TRBJ2-7, with 7 bases that match TRBD1. CDR1 and CDR2 from the germline V gene are MNHNY and SVGAGI (reference sequence). The CDR3 has 12 residues. CDR3 in amino acids: CASSYSARDREF. The CDR3 DNA sequence: TGTGCCAGCAGTTACTCGGCCCGGGACAGAGAATTC.

The chain is built from TRBV6-1 and TRBJ1-1; D unresolved. The CDR3 covers 12 residues. V lost 0 bases to trimming and J lost 10 bases, with 9 bases between them. From germline, CDR1 is MNHNS and CDR2 SASEGT. The CDR3: CASSEAGFRAFF. In DNA form, the CDR3 reads TGTGCCAGCAGTGAAGCAGGGTTTAGAGCTTTCTTT.

A note on this clone: This same CDR3 is encoded by further DNA sequences in the sample. The CDR3 region is CASSLGQTNTGELFF. DNA for the CDR3: TGCGCCAGCAGCCTGGGACAGACGAACACCGGGGAGCTGTTTTTT. V is TRBV5-1 and J is TRBJ2-2; TRBD1 aligns across 7 bases. The CDR3 consists of 15 residues. The trim removed 4 bases at V and 0 bases at J, leaving 3 bases unmatched. From germline, CDR1 is SGHRS and CDR2 YFSETQ.

This clone has a single count. The chain combines TRBV2 with TRBJ1-1, with D maybe TRBD1 (5 bases). The CDR3 extends over 15 amino acids. CDR1 and CDR2 (germline): SNHLY, FYNNEI. Trimming shortened V by 7 bases and J by 4 bases, and 19 bases separated the two germline ends. The CDR3 coding sequence is TGTGCCAGCACTGGGCAGGGAAGTATCCGCACTGAAGCTTTCTTT. This codes for CASTGQGSIRTEAFF.

This CDR3 reads CASSMPGEHGNTIYF. The CDR3, as DNA: TGTGCCAGTAGTATGCCGGGGGAGCATGGAAACACCATATATTTT. The chain joins TRBV19 to TRBJ1-3; possibly TRBD1 for D (5 bases). V lost 3 bases and J 3 bases, leaving 12 bases between the germline ends. Looked up from germline, CDR1 is LNHDA and CDR2 is SQIVND (reference sequence). The CDR3 contains 15 residues.

This chain connects TRBV5-4 to TRBJ1-4; D is ambiguous. Per the germline V gene, CDR1 is SGHNT and CDR2 is YYREEE (reference sequence). V lost 0 bases to trimming and J lost 8 bases, with 11 bases between them. The CDR3 is made up of 14 amino acids. The CDR3 loop reads CASSLGSKGEKLFF. The CDR3 nucleotides are TGTGCCAGCAGCTTGGGTTCCAAAGGCGAAAAACTGTTTTTT.

The J gene is TRBJ2-2, the V gene TRBV10-1; D is possibly TRBD1 (6 bases). This CDR3 region has 14 residues. Germline assignment: CDR1 WNHNN and CDR2 SYGVQD (reference sequence). V was cut by 4 bases and J by 8 bases, with 14 bases left in between. The CDR3 loop reads CASSAAQGKGELFF. In DNA, the CDR3 is TGCGCCAGCAGTGCTGCTCAGGGGAAAGGGGAGCTGTTTTTT.

The genes are TRBV7-2 and TRBJ2-1; 7 bases are shared with TRBD1. V lost 1 base to trimming and J lost 9 bases; unmatched junction nucleotides: 12. CDR1 is SGHTA, CDR2 FQGNSA, per germline. This CDR3 has 16 amino acids. The CDR3 nucleotides are TGTGCCAGCAGCTTAGTACCCCCGGACAGGTTAGGTGAGCAGTTCTTC. It specifies CASSLVPPDRLGEQFF.